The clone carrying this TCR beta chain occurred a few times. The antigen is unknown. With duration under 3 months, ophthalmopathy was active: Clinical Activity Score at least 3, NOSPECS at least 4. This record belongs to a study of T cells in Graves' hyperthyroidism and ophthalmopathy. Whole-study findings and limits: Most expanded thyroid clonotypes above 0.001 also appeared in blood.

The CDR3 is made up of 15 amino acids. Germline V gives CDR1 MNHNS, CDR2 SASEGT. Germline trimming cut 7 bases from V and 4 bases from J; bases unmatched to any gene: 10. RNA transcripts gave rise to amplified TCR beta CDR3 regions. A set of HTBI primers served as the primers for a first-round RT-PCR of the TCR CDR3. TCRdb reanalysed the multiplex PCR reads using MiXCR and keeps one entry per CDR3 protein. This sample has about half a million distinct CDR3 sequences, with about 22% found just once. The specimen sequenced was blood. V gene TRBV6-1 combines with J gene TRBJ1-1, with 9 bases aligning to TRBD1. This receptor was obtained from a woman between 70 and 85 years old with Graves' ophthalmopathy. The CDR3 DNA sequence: TGTGCCAGCATCGTCGCCGGGACAGGGCTCACTGAAGCTTTCTTT. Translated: CASIVAGTGLTEAFF.